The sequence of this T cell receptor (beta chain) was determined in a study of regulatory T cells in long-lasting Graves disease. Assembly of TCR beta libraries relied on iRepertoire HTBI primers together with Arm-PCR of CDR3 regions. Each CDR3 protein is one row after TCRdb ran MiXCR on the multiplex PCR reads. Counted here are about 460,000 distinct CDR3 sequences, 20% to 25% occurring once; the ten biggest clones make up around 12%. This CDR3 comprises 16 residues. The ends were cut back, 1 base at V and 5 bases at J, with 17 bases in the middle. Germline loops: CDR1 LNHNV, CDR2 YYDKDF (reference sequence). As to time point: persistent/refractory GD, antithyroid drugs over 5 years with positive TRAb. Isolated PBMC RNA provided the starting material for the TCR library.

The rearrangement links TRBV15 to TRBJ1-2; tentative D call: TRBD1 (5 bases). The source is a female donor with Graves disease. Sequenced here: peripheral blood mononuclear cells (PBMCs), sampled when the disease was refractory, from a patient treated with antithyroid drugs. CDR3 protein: CATSRGARGTPYGYTF. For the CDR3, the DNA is TGTGCCACCAGCAGAGGTGCTCGGGGGACTCCGTATGGCTACACCTTC.